Listed below are T cell receptor beta chains from one sample, sequenced in a study of blood T cells in healthy people across ages. TCRdb independently ran MiXCR on the 5' RACE reads; one entry per CDR3 protein. The table lists some 670,000 distinct CDR3 sequences, approximately 52% of them singletons, with approximately 15% in the top ten. The sequencing sample was made of blood. These receptors were collected from a woman aged 80 or over in good health. CDR3s include the opening cysteine and the closing phenylalanine or tryptophan. D genes are given only for firm matches. Clone sizes are given selectively: once, few, many, or a class where the clone is expanded.

cdr3_aa,cdr3_nt,j_call,clone_size,d_call,cdr3_length,v_call
CSPTSGEETQYF,TGCAGCCCTACCTCGGGAGAAGAGACCCAGTACTTC,TRBJ2-5,few,.,12,TRBV29-1
CASSLGPTKETQYF,TGTGCCAGCAGTTTAGGCCCGACTAAAGAGACCCAGTACTTC,TRBJ2-5,many,.,14,TRBV12-3/TRBV12-4
CASSEYRGRSDTQYF,TGTGCCAGCAGTGAATATAGGGGGAGGTCAGATACGCAGTATTTT,TRBJ2-3,.,.,15,TRBV25-1
CSASWDGGETQYF,TGCAGTGCTAGTTGGGACGGCGGAGAGACTCAGTACTTC,TRBJ2-5,.,.,13,TRBV20-1
CATSAKGGKFGTDTQYF,TGTGCCACCAGTGCGAAGGGGGGGAAATTCGGGACAGATACGCAGTATTTT,TRBJ2-3,.,.,17,TRBV24-1
CASSLRSGGPMGEQFF,TGTGCCAGCAGCTTACGAAGCGGGGGGCCCATGGGAGAGCAGTTCTTC,TRBJ2-1,.,TRBD2,16,TRBV7-9
CASSERGTSYNEQFF,TGTGCCAGCAGTGAACGTGGGACCTCCTACAATGAGCAGTTCTTC,TRBJ2-1,.,.,15,TRBV25-1
CASWTEPTDTQYF,TGTGCCAGCTGGACAGAACCCACAGATACGCAGTATTTT,TRBJ2-3,.,.,13,TRBV7-9
CASSLDVAGVSEQFF,TGCGCCAGCAGCTTGGATGTAGCGGGAGTCAGTGAGCAGTTCTTC,TRBJ2-1,.,TRBD2,15,TRBV5-1
CASSQKTGTSYEQYF,TGTGCCAGCAGCCAAAAAACTGGGACCTCCTACGAGCAGTACTTC,TRBJ2-7,.,.,15,TRBV3-1
CASNPNDGTYGYTF,TGTGCCAGTAACCCAAACGACGGAACCTATGGCTACACCTTC,TRBJ1-2,.,.,14,TRBV19
CASSLIAGGSETQYF,TGTGCCAGCAGTTTAATAGCGGGGGGGTCAGAGACCCAGTACTTC,TRBJ2-5,.,TRBD2,15,TRBV27
CASSSYRVRLAGLSYNEQFF,TGCGCCAGCAGCTCCTACAGGGTCCGACTAGCGGGCCTATCCTACAATGAGCAGTTCTTC,TRBJ2-1,many,TRBD2,20,TRBV5-1
CASSEADPGGGSYEQYF,TGTGCCAGCAGTGAAGCCGATCCAGGGGGCGGATCCTACGAGCAGTACTTC,TRBJ2-7,.,TRBD1,17,TRBV6-1
CASSPRGQTYEQYF,TGCGCCAGCAGCCCGCGTGGCCAAACCTACGAGCAGTACTTC,TRBJ2-7,many,.,14,TRBV5-1
CASSFSSRNNEQFF,TGTGCCAGCAGCTTCTCTAGCAGAAACAATGAGCAGTTCTTC,TRBJ2-1,medium-sized,.,14,TRBV7-2
CSVGGSGIYQETQYF,TGCAGCGTCGGGGGTAGCGGGATATACCAAGAGACCCAGTACTTC,TRBJ2-5,few,TRBD2,15,TRBV29-1
CASSQRTQETQYF,TGTGCCAGCAGTCAGCGGACTCAAGAGACCCAGTACTTC,TRBJ2-5,many,.,13,TRBV27
CASRREPSYNEQFF,TGCGCCAGCAGGAGGGAACCCTCCTACAATGAGCAGTTCTTC,TRBJ2-1,many,.,14,TRBV5-1
CASSFRWGYTF,TGTGCCAGCAGCTTTCGGTGGGGCTACACCTTC,TRBJ1-2,many,.,11,TRBV5-8
CATSSYRDPGDTQYF,TGTGCCACCAGCAGTTACCGGGACCCAGGGGATACGCAGTATTTT,TRBJ2-3,.,.,15,TRBV15
CATSRDPAGHEQYF,TGTGCCACCAGCAGAGATCCGGCAGGGCACGAGCAGTACTTC,TRBJ2-7,few,.,14,TRBV15